These 22 T cell receptor beta chains share one sample of origin, sequenced in a study of T cells in Graves' hyperthyroidism and ophthalmopathy. Template material for amplifying TCR beta CDR3 regions consisted of RNA transcripts. The TCR CDR3 was amplified in a first-round RT-PCR using the HTBI primer set. One entry per CDR3 protein, called by TCRdb with MiXCR from the multiplex PCR reads. Of about 380,000 distinct CDR3 sequences in the sample, roughly 13% were seen once. The sequencing sample was made of blood. The receptors here all came from a young man with Graves' hyperthyroidism that later progressed to Graves' ophthalmopathy.

This clonotype was recorded many times. The J gene is TRBJ2-1, the V gene TRBV12-3 or TRBV12-4, with TRBD2 matching 10 bases. The ends lost 6 bases at V and 6 bases at J; junction bases unmatched: 8. The CDR3 has 15 residues. CDR3 sequence: CASSPGLAAINEQFF. In DNA, the CDR3 is TGTGCCAGCAGCCCAGGACTAGCGGCGATCAATGAGCAGTTCTTC.

The rearrangement uses TRBV9 and TRBJ2-2; TRBD2 agrees at 9 bases. V dropped 0 bases and J dropped 3; count of bases not matched to a gene: 9. The CDR3 extends over 18 amino acids. Germline V lookup: CDR1 SGDLS, CDR2 YYNGEE. As DNA, the CDR3 is TGTGCCAGCAGCGTAGTTGTTAGCGGGGGATTAGACACCGGGGAGCTGTTTTTT. It yields the protein CASSVVVSGGLDTGELFF.

Details on this clonotype: A single base separates this from a much larger clone, so it may be a read error. This chain connects TRBV24-1 to TRBJ2-6, with D tentatively TRBD1 or TRBD2 (7 bases each). CDR1 and CDR2 from the germline V gene are KGHDR and SFDVKD. The CDR3 is 17 amino acids. The CDR3 DNA reads as TGTGTCACCAGTGGGGGAGGGGGCGCCTCTGGGGCCAACGTCCTGACTTTC. Encoded protein: CVTSGGGGASGANVLTF.

This clonotype was picked up many times. The genes are TRBV11-2 and TRBJ2-5; D unclear. CDR1 SGHAT and CDR2 FQNNGV come from the germline V gene. Trimming removed 4 bases at V and 3 bases at J, with 12 bases between. This CDR3 spans 14 amino acids. The CDR3 loop reads CASSSRLWEETQYF. CDR3 bases: TGTGCCAGCAGCTCAAGGCTTTGGGAAGAGACCCAGTACTTC.

This clonotype was detected ten times or more. J is TRBJ1-5 and V is TRBV12-5, with D uncertain. With 10 bases removed from V and 1 base from J, the gap between germline ends came to 11 bases. CDR1 is LGHNT and CDR2 is FRNRAP in the germline V gene. This CDR3 comprises 13 residues. Here the CDR3 DNA reads TGTGCTACCTCCTTTGGCAGCAATCAGCCCCAGCATTTT. Its protein is CATSFGSNQPQHF.

About this clonotype itself: A much bigger clone sits one base away, suggesting this may be a read error. The chain joins TRBV2 to TRBJ1-3; D unclear. CDR3 size: 14 residues. Germline-derived CDR1 and CDR2 are SNHLY and FYNNEI. Written as DNA, the CDR3 is TGTGCCAGCAGTGACGGGTTCTCTGGAAACATCATATATTTT. This encodes CASSDGFSGNIIYF.

This clonotype has a count of ten or more. The gene calls are TRBV5-1 and TRBJ2-7, with D perhaps TRBD2 (5 bases). Trimming pared 1 base from V and 4 bases from J, leaving 12 bases between. Looked up from germline, CDR1 is SGHRS and CDR2 is YFSETQ. The CDR3 extends over 14 amino acids. CDR3 sequence reads: CASSLYGVNYEQYF. In DNA form, the CDR3 reads TGCGCCAGCAGCTTGTACGGGGTGAATTACGAGCAGTACTTC. The full variable domain, with the rest looked up from reference TRBV5-1 and TRBJ2-7, is KAGVTQTPRYLIKTRGQQVTLSCSPISGHRSVSWYQQTPGQGLQFLFEYFSETQRNKGNFPGRFSGRQFSNSRSEMNVSTLELGDSALYLCASSLYGVNYEQYFGPGTRLTVT.

This clonotype was detected a few times. The chain carries TRBV24-1 and TRBJ2-7, with D perhaps being TRBD1 or TRBD2 (5 bases each). Germline V gives CDR1 KGHDR, CDR2 SFDVKD. The CDR3 contains 16 residues. Trimming stripped 2 bases from V and 6 bases from J, with 19 bases between. The CDR3 loop is CATSDSSRDGAGEQYF. CDR3 coding DNA: TGTGCCACCAGTGATTCATCCCGGGACGGTGCAGGCGAGCAGTACTTC.

This clonotype was counted between two and nine times. The chain links TRBV20-1 to TRBJ1-2; no reliable D call. CDR3 length: 14 amino acids. V was pared by 3 bases and J by 4 bases, with 15 bases between. Germline-derived CDR1 and CDR2 are DFQATT and SNEGSKA (reference sequence). CDR3 loop: CSARAPGRFYGYTF. DNA of the CDR3: TGCAGTGCTAGGGCCCCCGGGAGGTTCTATGGCTACACCTTC.

The chain uses TRBV4-1 and TRBJ2-7, with D possibly being TRBD1 or TRBD2 (7 bases each). CDR1 is MGHRA, CDR2 YSYEKL, per germline. The V gene lost 0 bases and the J gene lost 3 bases, with 15 bases spanning the gap. This CDR3 region has 16 residues. The CDR3 loop is CASSQDPQGGYYEQYF. DNA for the CDR3: TGCGCCAGCAGCCAAGATCCGCAGGGGGGGTACTACGAGCAGTACTTC.

The chain recombines TRBV18 with TRBJ2-7; 9 bases map to TRBD1. The CDR3 extends over 14 amino acids. The V gene's germline CDR1 is KGHSH and CDR2 LQKENI. V shed 3 bases, J shed 5 bases, and the junction held 5 bases outside the gene matches. The CDR3 sequence is CASSPGQGYHEQYF. In nucleotides, the CDR3 is TGTGCCAGCTCACCCGGACAGGGGTACCACGAGCAGTACTTC.

This clonotype was detected a few times. The rearrangement joins TRBV11-3 to TRBJ2-1; TRBD2 matches at 16 bases. This CDR3 is 16 amino acids long. V gave up 4 bases and J gave up 13 bases; unmatched junction bases: 10. From germline, CDR1 is SGHNT and CDR2 YENEEA. CDR3 amino acids: CASSSSGTSGGAPQFF. CDR3 in DNA: TGTGCCAGCAGCTCCTCCGGGACTAGCGGGGGGGCCCCCCAGTTCTTC.

In its sample, this clonotype was seen a few times. The chain links TRBV2 to TRBJ2-7; weak D call: TRBD2 (7 bases). CDR3 size: 14 residues. Trimming shortened V by 6 bases and J by 3 bases, and 15 bases separated the two germline ends. Germline V CDR1 and CDR2: SNHLY, FYNNEI. CDR3 sequence: CASSQSGGGYEQYF. CDR3 nucleotide sequence: TGTGCCAGCAGCCAATCGGGGGGCGGCTACGAGCAGTACTTC. Combining the CDR3 with reference TRBV2 and TRBJ2-7 gives the whole variable domain EPEVTQTPSHQVTQMGQEVILRCVPISNHLYFYWYRQILGQKVEFLVSFYNNEISEKSEIFDDQFSVERPDGSNFTLKIRSTKLEDSAMYFCASSQSGGGYEQYFGPGTRLTVT.

This clonotype was detected only a few times. This chain links TRBV20-1 with TRBJ2-4; a weak D match, TRBD2 (7 bases). V was trimmed by 5 bases and J by 3 bases, leaving 14 bases between them. In germline, CDR1 is DFQATT, CDR2 SNEGSKA (reference sequence). This CDR3 comprises 14 residues. In nucleotides, the CDR3 is TGCAGTGCTGAGGGGGGGGGCCGCAAAAACATTCAGTACTTC. This codes for CSAEGGGRKNIQYF.

The chain couples TRBV28 to TRBJ2-7, with 8 positions matching TRBD1. The CDR3 sequence is 13 residues long. Germline V gene sequence: CDR1 MDHEN, CDR2 SYDVKM. With V trimmed by 6 bases and J by 5 bases, 6 bases remained unmatched. The CDR3 nucleotides read TGTGCCAGCAGACGACAGGGGCGGCACGAGCAGTACTTC. Amino acid sequence: CASRRQGRHEQYF.

The table lists this clonotype with many counts. This chain joins TRBV28 and TRBJ2-3, with 15 bases matching TRBD2. V shed 7 bases and J 6 bases; nucleotides not matched to a gene: 8. Germline V CDR1 and CDR2: MDHEN, SYDVKM. The CDR3 runs to 16 residues. For the CDR3, the DNA is TGTGCCAGCACCTGGACTAGCGGGGGGGGCCCGGATACGCAGTATTTT. This encodes CASTWTSGGGPDTQYF.

This clonotype has more than one count but fewer than ten. V is TRBV5-6 and J is TRBJ2-1; 8 bases are shared with TRBD2. The CDR3 has 16 amino acids. CDR1 and CDR2 (germline): SGHDT, YYEEEE. Trimming removed 3 bases from V and 4 bases from J; junction bases left unmatched: 9. CDR3 loop: CASSSAGRGVYNEQFF. CDR3 nucleotide sequence: TGTGCCAGCAGCTCTGCTGGGCGGGGGGTGTACAATGAGCAGTTCTTC.

The sample holds many counts of this clonotype. The V call is TRBV28, the J call TRBJ1-1, with D unresolved. V shed 4 bases and J shed 4 bases, with 10 bases lying between them. Germline V gene data show CDR1 as MDHEN and CDR2 as SYDVKM. This CDR3 contains 13 residues. CDR3 sequence reads: CASSSGRSTEAFF. DNA for the CDR3: TGTGCCAGCAGTTCGGGCCGGAGCACTGAAGCTTTCTTT.

This clonotype came up many times. The chain combines TRBV28 with TRBJ2-7; D is perhaps TRBD1 (5 bases). The germline V gene encodes CDR1 MDHEN and CDR2 SYDVKM. Trimming took 8 bases from V and 2 from J, leaving 16 bases between them. CDR3 size: 14 residues. CDR3 bases: TGTGCCAGCCGACTCCAAGGGGTGGCCTACGAGCAGTACTTC. Amino acids: CASRLQGVAYEQYF.

V gene TRBV19 combines with J gene TRBJ1-5; D is possibly TRBD1 (6 bases). CDR1 and CDR2 from the germline V gene are LNHDA and SQIVND (reference sequence). V lost 8 bases to trimming and J lost 5 bases, with 19 bases between them. The CDR3 has 15 residues. The CDR3 nucleotides read TGTGCCAGTGGGTCCCGGGACATCCCCGATCAGCCCCAGCATTTT. Translation: CASGSRDIPDQPQHF.

This clonotype was observed at least ten times. The chain is built from TRBV6-1 and TRBJ1-4; 9 bases fit TRBD1. This CDR3 is 15 amino acids long. In germline, CDR1 is MNHNS, CDR2 SASEGT. Losses at the gene ends were 6 bases for V and 1 base for J; bases not matched to a gene: 3. This chain's CDR3 is CASRWTGVTNEKLFF. Here the CDR3 DNA reads TGTGCCAGCAGGTGGACAGGGGTAACTAATGAAAAACTGTTTTTT.

This sequence joins TRBV14 and TRBJ2-3; D uncertain. CDR1 SGHDN and CDR2 FVKESK come from the germline V gene. The CDR3 runs to 13 residues. V lost 0 bases and J lost 6, with 7 bases in between. The CDR3 sequence is CASSQEPLDTQYF. CDR3 nucleotide sequence: TGTGCCAGCAGCCAAGAACCCCTCGATACGCAGTATTTT. Based on the CDR3 plus reference TRBV14 and TRBJ2-3, the full variable domain is EAGVTQFPSHSVIEKGQTVTLRCDPISGHDNLYWYRRVMGKEIKFLLHFVKESKQDESGMPNNRFLAERTGGTYSTLKVQPAELEDSGVYFCASSQEPLDTQYFGPGTRLTVL.